Each of the 10 T cell receptor beta chains below was sequenced from the same sample in a study of shared clonotypes between healthy human individuals. Assay used: immunoSEQ multiplex PCR; TCRdb lists only in-frame clones, some missing. The profile covers 2 million to 2.5 million clones, with 90% to 95% appearing a single time and 0.39% taken by the ten largest. Sequenced input: naive CD4+ T cells from PBMCs. Noted subset: CD45RA+ positively selected. Source of these receptors: a man younger than 30 in good health. Some clones in this sample may be carry-over from other donors' samples.

The chain's CDR3 is CASSQGTGAGTEAFF. Written as DNA, the CDR3 is TGTGCCAGCAGCCAAGGGACGGGGGCGGGCACTGAAGCTTTCTTT. The chain couples TRBV4-2 to TRBJ1-1; D may be TRBD1 (6 bases). The germline CDR1 and CDR2 sequences are LGHNA and YNFKEQ. Trimming left V 1 base short and J 4 bases short, with 13 bases between. The length of the CDR3 is 15 residues.

This chain joins TRBV7-8 and TRBJ2-7, with 10 bases identical to TRBD1. Germline V gene sequence: CDR1 SGHVS, CDR2 FQNEAQ. The V gene end was trimmed by 3 bases and the J gene end by 0 bases; junction bases not matched to a gene: 2. The CDR3 is 15 residues long. This chain's CDR3 is CASSFGTGVSYEQYF. DNA for the CDR3: TGTGCCAGCAGCTTTGGGACAGGGGTCTCCTACGAGCAGTACTTC.

V is TRBV7-3 and J is TRBJ2-7, with D tentatively TRBD2 (5 bases). CDR1 and CDR2 (germline): SGHTA, FQGTGA. The CDR3 is made up of 13 amino acids. V dropped 5 bases and J dropped 4 bases, with 12 bases sitting between them. The CDR3 nucleotides read TGTGCCAGCAGCGTACTAGACGGTTACGAGCAGTACTTC. It translates to CASSVLDGYEQYF.

Here the CDR3 DNA reads TGTGCCAGCACTCCAAGCACTAGCGGGGGACCCTACGAGCAGTACTTC. This gives the protein CASTPSTSGGPYEQYF. The chain carries TRBV7-8 and TRBJ2-7; 11 nucleotides line up with TRBD2. V lost 7 bases, J lost 2 bases, and 10 bases stayed unmatched. The CDR3 runs to 16 residues. The germline V gene has CDR1 SGHVS and CDR2 FQNEAQ.

V and J are TRBV20-1 and TRBJ2-1; D uncertain. In germline, CDR1 is DFQATT, CDR2 SNEGSKA (reference sequence). The ends were cut back, 2 bases at V and 10 bases at J, with 9 bases in the middle. The CDR3 has 11 amino acids. CDR3 DNA: TGCAGTGCTAGAAGGGTTCGGGAGCAGTTCTTC. Translation gives CSARRVREQFF.

This clone was counted only a few times. The same CDR3 arises from other DNA sequences in this sample as well. J is TRBJ2-3 and V is TRBV9, with 8 bases fitting TRBD2. This CDR3 has 15 residues. Per germline, CDR1 SGDLS and CDR2 YYNGEE. V was pared by 2 bases and J by 0 bases, with 2 bases of the junction left unmatched. CDR3 sequence reads: CASSVSSGSTDTQYF. The CDR3 DNA is TGTGCCAGCAGCGTCTCTAGCGGGAGCACAGATACGCAGTATTTT.

The CDR3 bases are TGTGCCAGCAGACGGACAGGGGGCTCGGGCACTGAAGCTTTCTTT. Translating gives CASRRTGGSGTEAFF. The chain recombines TRBV28 with TRBJ1-1, with 11 positions matching TRBD1. This CDR3 is built from 15 residues. With 6 bases clipped from V and 4 bases from J, the junction kept 7 bases outside the gene matches. From germline, CDR1 is MDHEN and CDR2 SYDVKM.

The chain employs TRBV7-9 and TRBJ2-5; weak D call: TRBD2 (5 bases). This CDR3 spans 12 amino acids. The V gene lost 5 bases and the J gene lost 7 bases, with 11 bases spanning the gap. Looked up from germline, CDR1 is SEHNR and CDR2 is FQNEAQ (reference sequence). The CDR3 loop is CASSQSGGTQYF. CDR3 nucleotide sequence: TGTGCCAGCAGCCAGAGCGGAGGGACCCAGTACTTC.

A word on this clone: This CDR3 is also generated by other DNA sequences in the sample. The chain carries TRBV19 and TRBJ1-2; 10 nucleotides match TRBD1. V dropped 5 bases and J dropped 5; count of bases not matched to a gene: 8. Germline CDR1 and CDR2: LNHDA and SQIVND (reference sequence). The CDR3 runs 15 residues. Here the CDR3 DNA reads TGTGCCAGTAGTTCACGGGACAGGGGACGATATGGCTACACCTTC. Amino acid sequence: CASSSRDRGRYGYTF.

In its sample, this clone was seen a few times. J is TRBJ1-1 and V is TRBV19, with 8 nucleotides matching TRBD1. V was clipped by 3 bases and J by 3 bases; unmatched bases: 12. CDR3 length: 17 residues. Germline assignment: CDR1 LNHDA and CDR2 SQIVND (reference sequence). The chain's CDR3 is CASSMSRGRLMDTEAFF. For the CDR3, the DNA is TGTGCCAGTAGTATGAGCAGGGGGCGGCTTATGGACACTGAAGCTTTCTTT.